The 19 T cell receptor beta chains given below trace back to one sample, sequenced in a study of blood T cell repertoires in COVID-19. The assay was immunoSEQ multiplex PCR, and TCRdb's table has in-frame clones only and misses some. The sample has tens of thousands of clones, roughly 90% seen once. Material for sequencing was peripheral blood. These receptors all come from a man aged 60-69 years with active or convalescent COVID-19.

The V gene is TRBV19, the J gene TRBJ2-7; 12 nucleotides align to TRBD1. CDR1 LNHDA and CDR2 SQIVND come from the germline V gene (reference sequence). This CDR3 comprises 13 residues. Germline trimming cut 6 bases from V and 6 bases from J; bases unmatched to any gene: 3. The CDR3 DNA reads TGTGCCAGTAGCGGGACAGGGGGCACCGAGCAGTACTTC. Translating gives CASSGTGGTEQYF. Full variable domain (rest looked up from reference TRBV19 and TRBJ2-7): DGGITQSPKYLFRKEGQNVTLSCEQNLNHDAMYWYRQDPGQGLRLIYYSQIVNDFQKGDIAEGYSVSREKKESFPLTVTSAQKNPTAFYLCASSGTGGTEQYFGPGTRLTVT.

V usage is TRBV12-5 and J usage is TRBJ2-6; D uncertain. V dropped 7 bases and J dropped 1 base, with 5 bases sitting between them. This CDR3 is 13 amino acids long. CDR1 LGHNT and CDR2 FRNRAP come from the germline V gene. The CDR3 reads CASALSGANVLTF. In nucleotides, the CDR3 is TGTGCTAGTGCTCTTTCTGGGGCCAACGTCCTGACTTTC.

The chain joins TRBV5-4 to TRBJ1-1; D might be TRBD1 (5 bases). Looked up from germline, CDR1 is SGHNT and CDR2 is YYREEE (reference sequence). With 3 bases removed from V and 1 base from J, the gap between germline ends came to 16 bases. The CDR3 loop spans 16 amino acids. CDR3 sequence reads: CASSSQTRGRNTEAFF. The CDR3 DNA reads as TGTGCCAGCAGCTCCCAGACCCGGGGGAGGAACACTGAAGCTTTCTTT. Based on the CDR3 plus reference TRBV5-4 and TRBJ1-1, the full variable domain is ETGVTQSPTHLIKTRGQQVTLRCSSQSGHNTVSWYQQALGQGPQFIFQYYREEENGRGNFPPRFSGLQFPNYSSELNVNALELDDSALYLCASSSQTRGRNTEAFFGQGTRLTVV.

V and J are TRBV11-2 and TRBJ2-7, with 9 nucleotides matching TRBD2. Germline assignment: CDR1 SGHAT and CDR2 FQNNGV. The CDR3 runs 15 residues. V was pared by 6 bases and J by 2 bases, with 8 bases of the junction left unmatched. DNA for the CDR3: TGTGCCAGCAGGCCCCTAGCGGGGAGACCCTACGAGCAGTACTTC. This codes for CASRPLAGRPYEQYF.

This chain links TRBV19 with TRBJ1-2; tentatively, D is TRBD1 (6 bases). In germline, CDR1 is LNHDA, CDR2 SQIVND (reference sequence). The V gene lost 5 bases and the J gene lost 4 bases, with 14 bases spanning the gap. The CDR3 contains 14 residues. DNA for the CDR3: TGTGCCAGTAGTTCGGGGACAAATTCCTATGGCTACACCTTC. As protein: CASSSGTNSYGYTF.

The V call is TRBV24-1, the J call TRBJ1-2; 7 bases agree with TRBD1. The CDR3 covers 14 residues. Germline loops: CDR1 KGHDR, CDR2 SFDVKD. Trimming removed 3 bases from V and 4 bases from J; junction bases left unmatched: 4. Written as DNA, the CDR3 is TGTGCCACCAGTGATCCCAGGACAGGCTATGGCTACACCTTC. This encodes CATSDPRTGYGYTF.

V usage is TRBV20-1 and J usage is TRBJ2-7; 11 positions match TRBD2. Germline trimming cut 3 bases from V and 2 bases from J; bases unmatched to any gene: 6. The CDR3 covers 15 residues. Germline CDR1 DFQATT, CDR2 SNEGSKA (reference sequence). CDR3 residues: CSASVTSGGPYEQYF. The CDR3 DNA sequence: TGCAGTGCTAGTGTTACTAGCGGGGGCCCCTACGAGCAGTACTTC.

This chain connects TRBV7-9 to TRBJ1-1; TRBD1 might be the D (5 bases). Between the trimmed V and J ends, which lost 6 bases and 0 bases, there was a span of 14 bases. This CDR3 has 15 residues. Germline CDR1 and CDR2: SEHNR and FQNEAQ (reference sequence). CDR3 sequence (DNA): TGTGCCAGCAGTGTGTTCGGGGGAATGAACACTGAAGCTTTCTTT. Encoded protein: CASSVFGGMNTEAFF.

This chain uses TRBV19 with TRBJ2-3; 9 bases fit TRBD1. CDR1 is LNHDA, CDR2 SQIVND, per germline (reference sequence). With 6 bases clipped from V and 6 bases from J, the junction kept 4 bases outside the gene matches. This CDR3 contains 13 residues. This CDR3 is CASSWTGEDTQYF. The CDR3 nucleotides are TGTGCCAGTAGCTGGACAGGGGAGGATACGCAGTATTTT.

The J gene is TRBJ1-6, the V gene TRBV6-5; D unclear. This CDR3 comprises 15 residues. CDR1 and CDR2 from the germline V gene are MNHEY and SVGAGI. The V end lost 8 bases, the J end lost 10 bases, and 21 bases lay between the germline ends. The CDR3 DNA is TGTGCCAGCCAGAAGACCGGGGAAATGGAGTCACCCCTCCACTTT. This codes for CASQKTGEMESPLHF.

This chain links TRBV7-6 with TRBJ1-4; D might be TRBD1 (5 bases). Germline V gene sequence: CDR1 SGHVS, CDR2 FNYEAQ. V was cut by 7 bases and J by 8 bases, with 26 bases left in between. The length of the CDR3 is 17 residues. CDR3 DNA sequence: TGTGCCAGCACCCCGCGGGGGGGGGTCGGGGATGTGGAAAAACTGTTTTTT. It codes for CASTPRGGVGDVEKLFF.

Regarding this clone: The same CDR3 can be traced to other DNA sequences in this sample. J is TRBJ1-3 and V is TRBV6-1; D is undetermined. The CDR3 sequence is 14 residues long. In germline, CDR1 is MNHNS, CDR2 SASEGT. V lost 3 bases and J lost 1, with 7 bases in between. The CDR3 DNA reads as TGTGCCAGCAGTGACGGGGTATCTGGAAACACCATATATTTT. It encodes CASSDGVSGNTIYF.

The CDR3 region has the DNA TGTGCCAGCAGCTTGCTGACTAGCCTCTACGAGCAGTACTTC. It specifies CASSLLTSLYEQYF. The chain links TRBV5-4 to TRBJ2-7, with 7 bases that match TRBD2. Germline values: CDR1 SGHNT, CDR2 YYREEE (reference sequence). The CDR3 consists of 14 residues. J was trimmed by 3 bases and V by 1 base; bases with no gene match: 4.

This clone appeared a single time. The chain couples TRBV7-6 to TRBJ1-3; possibly TRBD1 for D (6 bases). The germline V gene encodes CDR1 SGHVS and CDR2 FNYEAQ. This CDR3 is 19 amino acids long. Between the trimmed V and J ends, which lost 6 bases and 0 bases, there was a span of 24 bases. CDR3 loop: CASSSRGDNRGVSGNTIYF. CDR3 in DNA: TGTGCCAGCAGTTCACGGGGGGACAATCGAGGGGTCTCTGGAAACACCATATATTTT.

This sequence joins TRBV9 and TRBJ2-7, with D possibly matching TRBD2 (6 bases). The CDR3 sequence is 16 residues long. The V and J ends lost 0 bases and 0 bases respectively, with 13 bases between them. Germline lookup yields CDR1 SGDLS and CDR2 YYNGEE. The CDR3 nucleotides read TGTGCCAGCAGCGTAGGTGGTGCGGGAAGCTCCTACGAGCAGTACTTC. Residues: CASSVGGAGSSYEQYF.

This sequence joins TRBV6-6 and TRBJ1-4; D might be TRBD1 (6 bases). The V gene lost 0 bases and the J gene lost 0 bases, with 8 bases spanning the gap. Per germline, CDR1 MNHNY and CDR2 SVGAGI (reference sequence). The CDR3 is 16 residues long. The CDR3 loop reads CASSYSYRATNEKLFF. The CDR3 bases are TGTGCCAGCAGTTACTCGTACAGGGCAACTAATGAAAAACTGTTTTTT.

The table lists this clone with a count of one. The J gene is TRBJ1-2, the V gene TRBV6-5; 7 bases line up with TRBD1. The CDR3 extends over 10 amino acids. Germline CDR1 is MNHEY and CDR2 is SVGAGI. The V segment lost 10 bases and the J segment 8 bases; nucleotides outside the gene matches: 4. The CDR3 sequence: CATLRGGYTF. The DNA for the CDR3 is TGTGCCACCCTCAGGGGGGGCTACACCTTC.

The V and J genes are TRBV5-1 and TRBJ2-7, with D uncertain. Germline V lookup: CDR1 SGHRS, CDR2 YFSETQ. Trimming shortened V by 4 bases and J by 6 bases, and 17 bases separated the two germline ends. The CDR3 is 14 amino acids. In nucleotides, the CDR3 is TGCGCCAGCAGCCCTCCGGTCGATGGCGGCGAGCAGTACTTC. Amino acid sequence: CASSPPVDGGEQYF.

V and J are TRBV7-2 and TRBJ2-5; possibly TRBD1 for D (5 bases). The CDR3 runs 17 residues. The germline gives CDR1 SGHTA, CDR2 FQGNSA. Trimming stripped 2 bases from V and 4 bases from J, with 20 bases between. CDR3 coding DNA: TGTGCCAGCAGCTTATTCAGGGTTGGAAGAGGTCGAGAGACCCAGTACTTC. Amino acids: CASSLFRVGRGRETQYF.